The clone carrying this T cell receptor (beta chain) was observed a few times. The entry originates in a study of regulatory T cells in long-lasting Graves disease. As to time point: newly diagnosed GD, antithyroid drugs for less than 3 months. The authors made the TCR library using RNA they extracted from PBMCs. According to the study, TCR beta libraries were built with iRepertoire HTBI primers and CDR3-region Arm-PCR. TCRdb independently ran MiXCR on the multiplex PCR reads; one entry per CDR3 protein. This sample has 550,000 to 600,000 distinct CDR3 sequences, with about 16% found just once. This same sample was also part of a study on T cells in Graves' hyperthyroidism and ophthalmopathy.

This clonotype was obtained from a man aged 18 to 29 with Graves disease. The starting material was peripheral blood mononuclear cells (PBMCs), obtained at new diagnosis, from a patient treated with antithyroid drugs.

CDR3 bases: TGCGCCAGCAGCCCTGGCCCGGGGGAGACCCAGTACTTC. This encodes CASSPGPGETQYF. The rearrangement uses TRBV4-1 and TRBJ2-5, with D possibly being TRBD2 (5 bases). Germline V CDR1 and CDR2: MGHRA, YSYEKL. V was cut by 4 bases and J by 5 bases, with 11 bases left in between. This CDR3 spans 13 amino acids.